The 18 T cell receptor beta chains reported below all come from one sample, sequenced in a study of HIV-infected children after antiretroviral therapy interruption. RNA-based 3' RACE libraries used unique molecular identifiers. Using its own MiXCR run on the 3' RACE reads, TCRdb lists one record per CDR3 protein. The sample consists of around 15,000 distinct CDR3 sequences, 3% to 4% of them appearing once. Treatment noted: PENTA 11 planned treatment interruption arm or continuous ART arm. Sample: CD45RO+ CD8+ T cells from PBMCs, pooled from several time points, taken from a donor given antiretroviral therapy, either interrupted or continuous. Sample subset: memory CD8+ CD45RO+ CD45RA- T cells. These TCRs come from a pool of human donors with HIV.

Ten or more counts support this clonotype. The chain joins TRBV6-5 to TRBJ1-6, with D hard to call. The length of the CDR3 is 14 residues. V lost 4 bases and J 9 bases, leaving 13 bases between the germline ends. Germline assignment: CDR1 MNHEY and CDR2 SVGAGI. The CDR3 spells CASSFGREGSPLHF. Here the CDR3 DNA reads TGTGCCAGCAGTTTCGGGAGAGAGGGTTCACCCCTCCACTTT.

This clonotype was counted many times. The rearrangement joins TRBV4-3 to TRBJ2-1; TRBD2 aligns across 11 bases. The CDR3 runs to 16 residues. Germline assignment: CDR1 LGHNA and CDR2 YSLEER. V gave up 0 bases and J gave up 4 bases; unmatched junction bases: 2. CDR3 protein: CASSQDIAGGYNEQFF. The CDR3 nucleotides are TGCGCCAGCAGCCAAGACATAGCGGGGGGGTACAATGAGCAGTTCTTC.

This clonotype appeared many times. V usage is TRBV4-2 and J usage is TRBJ1-4; perhaps TRBD1 as D (5 bases). The V end was cut by 0 bases, the J end by 8 bases, with 22 bases between. This CDR3 contains 18 residues. The germline gives CDR1 LGHNA, CDR2 YNFKEQ. CDR3 sequence reads: CASSQEPPREGLDEKLFF. CDR3 sequence (DNA): TGTGCCAGCAGCCAAGAACCCCCCAGGGAGGGTCTAGACGAAAAACTGTTTTTT.

In this sample, this clonotype turned up many times. The chain uses TRBV7-3 and TRBJ2-2, with D perhaps TRBD2 (6 bases). The germline V and J ends were trimmed by 4 bases and 7 bases, with 22 bases remaining between them. The length of the CDR3 is 17 residues. CDR1 is SGHTA, CDR2 FQGTGA, per germline. The CDR3 region has the DNA TGTGCCAGCAGCTCTATTGGAGAACAGGAGGGGCACGGGGAGCTGTTTTTT. Translation gives CASSSIGEQEGHGELFF.

The rearrangement joins TRBV5-8 to TRBJ2-5, with D hard to call. The V gene lost 0 bases and the J gene lost 2 bases, with 8 bases spanning the gap. Per the germline V gene, CDR1 is SGHTS and CDR2 is YDEGEE. This CDR3 contains 14 residues. In nucleotides, the CDR3 is TGTGCCAGCAGCTTGGGGGTCGGTCAAGAGACCCAGTACTTC. This codes for CASSLGVGQETQYF.

This clonotype was seen repeatedly, ten times or more. The V gene is TRBV2, the J gene TRBJ1-5, with D possibly matching TRBD1 (5 bases). V was trimmed by 3 bases and J by 2 bases, leaving 11 bases between them. From germline, CDR1 is SNHLY and CDR2 FYNNEI. CDR3 length equals 15 residues. This CDR3 reads CASSDRQGGNQPQHF. The CDR3 DNA follows: TGTGCCAGCAGTGATCGTCAGGGCGGCAATCAGCCCCAGCATTTT.

This clonotype showed up many times. This chain links TRBV5-1 with TRBJ2-7; a weak D match, TRBD1 (6 bases). Germline CDR1 and CDR2: SGHRS and YFSETQ. This CDR3 comprises 15 residues. Trimming shortened V by 4 bases and J by 5 bases, and 19 bases separated the two germline ends. The CDR3 DNA reads TGCGCCAGCAGCCCCACAGGGCGGCTTCTCGACGAGCAGTACTTC. Its protein is CASSPTGRLLDEQYF.

This clonotype came up many times. This chain joins TRBV7-2 and TRBJ2-3; D gene ambiguous. The length of the CDR3 is 11 residues. The germline gives CDR1 SGHTA, CDR2 FQGNSA. Trimming pared 3 bases from V and 5 bases from J, leaving 3 bases between. This CDR3 is CASSLEDTQYF. Written as DNA, the CDR3 is TGTGCCAGCAGCTTGGAAGATACGCAGTATTTT.

The rearrangement uses TRBV11-1 and TRBJ1-5; D is possibly TRBD1 (6 bases). V was cut by 11 bases and J by 3 bases, with 14 bases left in between. The germline gives CDR1 SGHAT, CDR2 FQDESV (reference sequence). This CDR3 is 13 amino acids long. CDR3 sequence reads: CAPFEGDNQPQHF. CDR3 bases: TGTGCCCCTTTCGAGGGGGACAATCAGCCCCAGCATTTT. Variable domain in full (rest from reference TRBV11-1 and TRBJ1-5): EAEVAQSPRYKITEKSQAVAFWCDPISGHATLYWYRQILGQGPELLVQFQDESVVDDSQLPKDRFSAERLKGVDSTLKIQPAELGDSAMYLCAPFEGDNQPQHFGDGTRLSIL.

This clonotype was counted only a few times. The CDR3 reads CASSILGNEQFF. The CDR3 DNA reads as TGTGCCAGTAGTATCCTGGGCAATGAGCAGTTCTTC. The rearrangement joins TRBV19 to TRBJ2-1, with no clear D. V lost 3 bases, J lost 6 bases, and 6 bases lay in between. The length of the CDR3 is 12 residues. Per germline, CDR1 LNHDA and CDR2 SQIVND (reference sequence).

There are many counts of this clonotype. This may come from a read error, since a much larger clone is one base off. V is TRBV6-5 and J is TRBJ2-7; 7 bases agree with TRBD1. The germline V gene has CDR1 MNHEY and CDR2 SVGAGI. Trimming removed 0 bases from V and 6 bases from J; junction bases left unmatched: 8. This CDR3 is built from 15 residues. The CDR3 loop is CASSYSGTVPSEQYF. The DNA of the CDR3 is TGTGCCAGCAGTTACTCCGGGACAGTCCCCTCCGAGCAGTACTTC.

This clonotype was found many times. The V gene is TRBV13, the J gene TRBJ2-3; D possibly corresponds to TRBD2 (5 bases). The CDR3 contains 16 residues. V lost 1 base, J lost 5 bases, and 16 bases lay in between. From germline, CDR1 is PRHDT and CDR2 FYEKMQ (reference sequence). Here the CDR3 DNA reads TGTGCCAGCAGCTTAGCCCATCTAGCAGATGTAGATACGCAGTATTTT. Its translation: CASSLAHLADVDTQYF.

This clonotype was recorded at least ten times. The V gene is TRBV6-1, the J gene TRBJ2-3, with 9 nucleotides matching TRBD2. J gave up 3 bases and V 1 base, and 2 bases lay outside the gene matches. Germline CDR1 MNHNS, CDR2 SASEGT. The CDR3 loop spans 15 amino acids. CDR3 nucleotide sequence: TGTGCCAGCAGTGAAGGCGCGGGGGGGACAGATACGCAGTATTTT. It codes for CASSEGAGGTDTQYF.

This chain uses TRBV28 with TRBJ1-1; D is perhaps TRBD1 (6 bases). V shed 6 bases and J shed 2 bases, with 16 bases lying between them. CDR1 MDHEN and CDR2 SYDVKM come from the germline V gene. This CDR3 has 15 amino acids. CDR3 amino acids: CASSQEDRFNTEAFF. CDR3 DNA: TGTGCCAGCAGCCAAGAGGACAGATTCAACACTGAAGCTTTCTTT.

This clonotype was counted many times. The chain couples TRBV4-1 to TRBJ1-1; D is possibly TRBD1 (6 bases). The germline CDR1 and CDR2 sequences are MGHRA and YSYEKL. This CDR3 has 16 residues. Trimming removed 2 bases at V and 10 bases at J, with 23 bases between. Here the CDR3 reads CASSQTRTPGETTAFF. DNA for the CDR3: TGCGCCAGCAGCCAAACACGAACCCCAGGGGAGACAACAGCTTTCTTT.

This clonotype was counted many times. The chain carries TRBV27 and TRBJ2-3, with D perhaps assigned TRBD1 or TRBD2 (5 bases each). Germline CDR1 is MNHEY and CDR2 is SMNVEV (reference sequence). V lost 4 bases, J lost 1 base, and 15 bases lay in between. The CDR3 consists of 16 residues. CDR3 bases: TGTGCCAGCAGTTACATTGGGGGTTGGGGCACAGATACGCAGTATTTT. As protein: CASSYIGGWGTDTQYF.

This clonotype was detected many times. This chain joins TRBV28 and TRBJ2-1; TRBD2 aligns across 12 bases. After removal of 5 bases from V and 8 bases from J, the junction contained 13 bases not matched to a gene. CDR1 MDHEN and CDR2 SYDVKM come from the germline V gene. The CDR3 is 17 amino acids. The CDR3 bases are TGTGCCAGCAGTCTCACAACTAGCGGGGGGCCAGGGGATGAGCAGTTCTTC. This codes for CASSLTTSGGPGDEQFF.

This clonotype was seen repeatedly, ten times or more. The chain employs TRBV28 and TRBJ1-5; D unclear. Germline CDR1 is MDHEN and CDR2 is SYDVKM. CDR3 size: 15 residues. Trimming left V 1 base short and J 3 bases short, with 10 bases between. This CDR3 is CASSLLGWFNQPQHF. CDR3 in DNA: TGTGCCAGCAGTTTATTGGGGTGGTTCAATCAGCCCCAGCATTTT.